Presented here are 17 T cell receptor beta chains from one specimen sequenced in a study of brain T cells in children with intractable seizures. Profiled with immunoSEQ multiplex PCR; TCRdb holds only in-frame clones, not every one. This sample has 110,000 or so clones, with 90% to 95% found just once. Here the sequenced sample was peripheral blood, taken at surgery. The origin of the receptors is a boy younger than two with hemimegalencephaly and intractable seizures.

The chain employs TRBV5-1 and TRBJ2-7, with D perhaps TRBD1 or TRBD2 (5 bases each). Trimming pared 4 bases from V and 0 bases from J, leaving 17 bases between. CDR3 size: 16 residues. Germline lookup yields CDR1 SGHRS and CDR2 YFSETQ. CDR3 DNA: TGCGCCAGCAGCCCCTCGGGGCAGTTGAGCTCCTACGAGCAGTACTTC. It codes for CASSPSGQLSSYEQYF.

The chain combines TRBV7-7 with TRBJ2-7, with TRBD2 matching 9 bases. V lost 0 bases to trimming and J lost 1 base; unmatched junction nucleotides: 1. The CDR3 loop spans 15 amino acids. The germline CDR1 and CDR2 sequences are SSHAT and FNYEAQ (reference sequence). CDR3 coding DNA: TGTGCCAGCAGCTTAGCTAGCGGGAGTTCCTACGAGCAGTACTTC. This encodes CASSLASGSSYEQYF. Supplemented by reference TRBV7-7 and TRBJ2-7, the full variable domain reads GAGVSQSPRYKVTKRGQDVTLRCDPISSHATLYWYQQALGQGPEFLTYFNYEAQPDKSGLPSDRFSAERPEGSISTLTIQRTEQRDSAMYRCASSLASGSSYEQYFGPGTRLTVT.

V and J are TRBV5-8 and TRBJ1-5, with unresolved D. V was clipped by 0 bases and J by 6 bases, with 10 bases between them. Per germline, CDR1 SGHTS and CDR2 YDEGEE. The CDR3 has 14 amino acids. CDR3 protein: CASSLVRASQPQHF. The CDR3 DNA reads as TGTGCCAGCAGCTTGGTTAGGGCTAGTCAGCCCCAGCATTTT.

The rearrangement joins TRBV27 to TRBJ2-1, with 15 bases aligning to TRBD2. This CDR3 contains 17 residues. Germline CDR1 reads MNHEY; CDR2 reads SMNVEV (reference sequence). V lost 5 bases and J lost 8; bases outside the gene matches: 10. CDR3 residues: CASSLTGTSGRKYEQFF. CDR3 in DNA: TGTGCCAGCAGTCTTACCGGGACTAGCGGGAGGAAGTATGAGCAGTTCTTC.

The genes are TRBV3-1 (or the pseudogene TRBV3-2) and TRBJ1-1; no clear D. The CDR3 spans 15 residues. Germline V gives CDR1 LGHDT, CDR2 YNNKEL (reference sequence). Trimming pared 1 base from V and 1 base from J, leaving 10 bases between. As DNA, the CDR3 is TGTGCCAGCAGCCAAGGGGTCGGTGAGAACACTGAAGCTTTCTTT. It encodes CASSQGVGENTEAFF.

The V gene is TRBV10-3, the J gene TRBJ2-2; D unresolved. The CDR3 is made up of 12 amino acids. Germline-derived CDR1 and CDR2 are ENHRY and SYGVKD. V shed 4 bases and J shed 6 bases, with 6 bases lying between them. The CDR3 sequence is CAISGGAGELFF. Here the CDR3 DNA reads TGTGCCATCAGTGGTGGAGCCGGGGAGCTGTTTTTT.

The chain couples TRBV29-1 to TRBJ1-2; perhaps TRBD1 as D (6 bases). V lost 4 bases and J lost 4, with 10 bases in between. CDR1 is SQVTM and CDR2 is ANQGSEA in the germline V gene. The CDR3 contains 12 residues. The CDR3 loop is CSVVGQSYGYTF. CDR3 nucleotides: TGCAGCGTTGTAGGACAGAGCTATGGCTACACCTTC.

The V and J genes are TRBV19 and TRBJ2-2, with TRBD2 matching 13 bases. CDR3 size: 15 residues. Trimming removed 5 bases from V and 10 bases from J; junction bases left unmatched: 7. Germline V gene data show CDR1 as LNHDA and CDR2 as SQIVND (reference sequence). The CDR3 bases are TGTGCCAGTAGTCTCGGACTAGCGGGAGTGGCGGAGCTGTTTTTT. This gives the protein CASSLGLAGVAELFF.

This chain links TRBV7-9 with TRBJ1-1, with unresolved D. Germline V lookup: CDR1 SEHNR, CDR2 FQNEAQ (reference sequence). The CDR3 runs 14 residues. Trimming removed 0 bases at V and 3 bases at J, with 8 bases between. The CDR3 coding sequence is TGTGCCAGCAGCTTAGCAGATTGGGACACTGAAGCTTTCTTT. Its translation is CASSLADWDTEAFF.

The CDR3 sequence: CATSDRPTSTDTQYF. The DNA of the CDR3 is TGTGCCACCAGTGATCGGCCTACTAGCACAGATACGCAGTATTTT. The rearrangement uses TRBV24-1 and TRBJ2-3; D is undetermined. Deletions cut 3 bases from V and 0 bases from J, with 9 bases between. Germline lookup yields CDR1 KGHDR and CDR2 SFDVKD. The length of the CDR3 is 15 residues.

The chain couples TRBV9 to TRBJ2-1; D is possibly TRBD1 or TRBD2 (5 bases each). V was pared by 0 bases and J by 5 bases, with 15 bases between. This CDR3 is built from 16 residues. Germline CDR1 and CDR2: SGDLS and YYNGEE. CDR3 residues: CASSVGLWDGDNEQFF. The CDR3, as DNA: TGTGCCAGCAGCGTAGGTCTATGGGACGGGGACAATGAGCAGTTCTTC.

This clone was seen a few times. The V gene is TRBV10-2, the J gene TRBJ2-7; the D gene is possibly TRBD2 (5 bases). With 4 bases removed from V and 0 bases from J, the gap between germline ends came to 7 bases. The germline V gene has CDR1 WSHSY and CDR2 SAAADI. The CDR3 is made up of 13 amino acids. The CDR3 DNA follows: TGCGCCAGCAGTGTGAGGGACTCCTACGAGCAGTACTTC. Translating gives CASSVRDSYEQYF.

For the CDR3, the DNA is TGTGCCAGTAGGCCAGCTGGGGCCAACGTCCTGACTTTC. It yields the protein CASRPAGANVLTF. The chain uses TRBV19 and TRBJ2-6; D remains unclear. The germline V gene encodes CDR1 LNHDA and CDR2 SQIVND (reference sequence). CDR3 size: 13 residues. V lost 6 bases and J lost 2, with 5 bases in between. The full variable domain, rest sourced from reference TRBV19 and TRBJ2-6, is DGGITQSPKYLFRKEGQNVTLSCEQNLNHDAMYWYRQDPGQGLRLIYYSQIVNDFQKGDIAEGYSVSREKKESFPLTVTSAQKNPTAFYLCASRPAGANVLTFGAGSRLTVL.

This rearrangement joins TRBV6-6 to TRBJ1-2; TRBD1 aligns across 8 bases. In germline, CDR1 is MNHNY, CDR2 SVGAGI (reference sequence). The CDR3 extends over 16 amino acids. The V gene end was trimmed by 5 bases and the J gene end by 2 bases; junction bases not matched to a gene: 10. The CDR3 spells CASSRPQGAGNYGYTF. CDR3 coding DNA: TGTGCCAGCAGTCGACCTCAGGGGGCGGGCAACTATGGCTACACCTTC.

The chain has TRBV5-6 and TRBJ1-4; 7 bases match TRBD1. The CDR3 sequence is 17 residues long. The V and J ends lost 4 bases and 0 bases, in that order; junction bases with no gene match: 9. Germline V lookup: CDR1 SGHDT, CDR2 YYEEEE. DNA of the CDR3: TGTGCCAGCAGCCTGACAGGGACCCTTTCAACTAATGAAAAACTGTTTTTT. The encoded protein is CASSLTGTLSTNEKLFF. The whole variable domain, filled in from reference TRBV5-6 and TRBJ1-4, reads DAGVTQSPTHLIKTRGQQVTLRCSPKSGHDTVSWYQQALGQGPQFIFQYYEEEERQRGNFPDRFSGHQFPNYSSELNVNALLLGDSALYLCASSLTGTLSTNEKLFFGSGTQLSVL.

This rearrangement joins TRBV11-1 to TRBJ1-5; D unclear. V lost 2 bases to trimming and J lost 5 bases, with 7 bases between them. The CDR3 is 13 residues long. Looked up from germline, CDR1 is SGHAT and CDR2 is FQDESV (reference sequence). The CDR3 nucleotides read TGTGCCAGCAGCTTAAGCGCGGATCAGCCCCAGCATTTT. Translated, it gives CASSLSADQPQHF. Based on the CDR3 plus reference TRBV11-1 and TRBJ1-5, the full variable domain is EAEVAQSPRYKITEKSQAVAFWCDPISGHATLYWYRQILGQGPELLVQFQDESVVDDSQLPKDRFSAERLKGVDSTLKIQPAELGDSAMYLCASSLSADQPQHFGDGTRLSIL.

V usage is TRBV10-2 and J usage is TRBJ1-1; no definite D call. CDR3 length: 13 amino acids. Trimming cost V 7 bases and J 5 bases, with 14 bases left between them. Germline CDR1 reads WSHSY; CDR2 reads SAAADI. Here the CDR3 reads CASKGVLGTEAFF. Here the CDR3 DNA reads TGCGCCAGCAAAGGAGTATTGGGGACTGAAGCTTTCTTT.